The 9 T cell receptor beta chains below all came from one sample that was sequenced in a study of human T cells and chemical hapten exposure. Time point in this sample: pre-sensitization, week 0. Regarding treatment: therapeutic diphenylcyclopropenone sensitization with weekly scalp DPC. TCRdb re-called the RACE reads with MiXCR, one entry per CDR3 protein. Counted here are over 85,000 distinct CDR3 sequences, approximately 10% occurring once; the ten biggest clones make up 3.1%. The sequenced sample was whole blood, obtained in connection with sensitization to the hapten diphenylcyclopropenone (DPC). All receptors derive from a woman aged 55-70 years with alopecia areata. Some clones in this sample may be carry-over from other donors' samples.

The chain employs TRBV9 and TRBJ2-2; unclear D gene. Germline V gives CDR1 SGDLS, CDR2 YYNGEE. V was trimmed by 3 bases and J by 6 bases, leaving 15 bases between them. The CDR3 loop spans 15 amino acids. CDR3 in amino acids: CASSGGQARSGELFF. The CDR3, as DNA: TGTGCCAGCAGCGGTGGTCAGGCCCGTTCCGGGGAGCTGTTTTTT. Together with reference TRBV9 and TRBJ2-2, the CDR3 gives the full variable domain: DSGVTQTPKHLITATGQRVTLRCSPRSGDLSVYWYQQSLDQGLQFLIQYYNGEERAKGNILERFSAQQFPDLHSELNLSSLELGDSALYFCASSGGQARSGELFFGEGSRLTVL.

This clonotype was counted ten times or more. The chain carries TRBV5-6 and TRBJ2-3; D may be TRBD2 (5 bases). CDR1 is SGHDT and CDR2 is YYEEEE in the germline V gene. The CDR3 has 17 residues. V was clipped by 0 bases and J by 5 bases, with 19 bases between them. The CDR3 protein is CASSLAASWVTEDTQYF. The CDR3 DNA reads as TGTGCCAGCAGCTTGGCGGCTAGCTGGGTGACCGAAGATACGCAGTATTTT.

Details on this clonotype: Compared with germline, one end of the junction differs, possibly owing to a read error. The V and J genes are TRBV27 and TRBJ2-7, with 7 nucleotides matching TRBD1. CDR1 MNHEY and CDR2 SMNVEV come from the germline V gene (reference sequence). The CDR3 covers 15 residues. CDR3 region: CASSPYRGVFYEQCF. The CDR3 DNA is TGTGCCAGCAGTCCGTACAGGGGAGTATTCTACGAGCAGTGCTTC.

This clonotype was counted only a few times. This chain joins TRBV18 and TRBJ1-5, with 7 positions matching TRBD1. The V gene end was trimmed by 3 bases and the J gene end by 2 bases; junction bases not matched to a gene: 7. This CDR3 comprises 16 residues. From germline, CDR1 is KGHSH and CDR2 LQKENI. In nucleotides, the CDR3 is TGTGCCAGCTCACCTAGAACAGGGGCGGGCAATCAGCCCCAGCATTTT. It codes for CASSPRTGAGNQPQHF.

This clonotype was counted a few times. The chain carries TRBV10-1 and TRBJ2-1; 16 bases map to TRBD2. This CDR3 contains 17 residues. V gave up 10 bases and J gave up 8 bases; unmatched junction bases: 14. CDR1 WNHNN and CDR2 SYGVQD come from the germline V gene (reference sequence). CDR3 region: CATSSGTSGGARDEQFF. DNA for the CDR3: TGCGCCACCAGCTCCGGGACTAGCGGGGGGGCCAGGGATGAGCAGTTCTTC.

This clonotype was picked up many times. The genes are TRBV20-1 and TRBJ1-3; D gene uncertain. The V and J ends lost 1 base and 2 bases respectively, with 12 bases between them. The germline V gene has CDR1 DFQATT and CDR2 SNEGSKA (reference sequence). The CDR3 has 15 residues. CDR3 amino acids: CSARGLDRTGNTIYF. The CDR3 nucleotides are TGCAGTGCTAGAGGTTTGGACCGCACTGGAAACACCATATATTTT.

This clonotype was found many times. The chain employs TRBV5-5 and TRBJ1-1, with D tentatively TRBD1 (6 bases). Trimming removed 1 base from V and 3 bases from J, with 7 bases in between. The CDR3 has 13 amino acids. From germline, CDR1 is SGHKS and CDR2 YYEKEE (reference sequence). The CDR3 protein is CASSLPGDTEAFF. The CDR3 DNA is TGTGCCAGCAGCTTGCCAGGGGACACTGAAGCTTTCTTT.

The J gene is TRBJ2-7, the V gene TRBV20-1; D call uncertain. Germline-derived CDR1 and CDR2 are DFQATT and SNEGSKA (reference sequence). The V gene lost 0 bases and the J gene lost 4 bases, with 7 bases spanning the gap. The length of the CDR3 is 12 residues. The CDR3 reads CSARDPRYEQYF. In nucleotides, the CDR3 is TGCAGTGCTAGAGATCCACGTTACGAGCAGTACTTC.

This chain joins TRBV29-1 and TRBJ1-1; 9 bases are shared with TRBD1. The V gene's germline CDR1 is SQVTM and CDR2 ANQGSEA. The CDR3 is 13 residues long. J was trimmed by 3 bases and V by 7 bases; bases with no gene match: 6. CDR3 in DNA: TGCAGCGCCCGGACAGGGGAGCACACTGAAGCTTTCTTT. This sequence encodes CSARTGEHTEAFF.